This TCR beta chain was profiled in a study of OX40 agonist ivuxolimab in advanced cancers. Study in general: Therapy given before enrollment (anti-PD-1, anti-PD-L1 or anti-CTLA-4) was allowed, and over 35% had some.

J lost 7 bases, V lost 5 bases, and 8 bases had no gene match. CDR1 is SEHNR, CDR2 FQNEAQ, per germline (reference sequence). The CDR3 runs to 15 residues. Assay: immunoSEQ multiplex PCR; the TCRdb copy retains only in-frame clones and omits some. The sample holds about 46,000 clones; approximately 86% are singletons and the top ten take about 11%. Sequenced material: CD4+ or CD8+ T cells sorted from blood, taken in a trial of the OX40 agonist ivuxolimab. The TCR was taken from an adult with an advanced solid tumor such as melanoma, head and neck, liver or kidney cancer. This chain uses TRBV7-9 with TRBJ2-1; 10 nucleotides align to TRBD1. The CDR3 reads CASSPARQGANEQFF. CDR3 DNA: TGTGCCAGCAGCCCCGCCAGACAGGGGGCAAATGAGCAGTTCTTC. The variable domain in full, completed from reference TRBV7-9 and TRBJ2-1, reads DTGVSQNPRHKITKRGQNVTFRCDPISEHNRLYWYRQTLGQGPEFLTYFQNEAQLEKSRLLSDRFSAERPKGSFSTLEIQRTEQGDSAMYLCASSPARQGANEQFFGPGTRLTVL.